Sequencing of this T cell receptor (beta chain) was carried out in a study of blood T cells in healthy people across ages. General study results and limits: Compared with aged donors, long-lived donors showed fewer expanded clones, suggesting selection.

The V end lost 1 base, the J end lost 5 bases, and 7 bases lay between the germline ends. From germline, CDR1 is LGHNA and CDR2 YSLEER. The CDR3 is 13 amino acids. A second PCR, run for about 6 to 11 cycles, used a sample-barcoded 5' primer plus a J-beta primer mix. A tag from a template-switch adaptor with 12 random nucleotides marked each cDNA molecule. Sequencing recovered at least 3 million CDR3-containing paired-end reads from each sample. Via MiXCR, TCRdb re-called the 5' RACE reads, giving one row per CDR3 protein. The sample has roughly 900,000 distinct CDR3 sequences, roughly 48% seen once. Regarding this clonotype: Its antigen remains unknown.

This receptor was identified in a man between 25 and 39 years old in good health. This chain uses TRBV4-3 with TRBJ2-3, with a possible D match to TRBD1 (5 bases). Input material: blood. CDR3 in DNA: TGCGCCAGCAGCCAAGTTACAGGAGATACGCAGTATTTT. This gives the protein CASSQVTGDTQYF.